This TCR beta chain emerged from a study of response to subunit inactivated influenza vaccine. CDR1 and CDR2 from the germline V gene are DFQATT and SNEGSKA (reference sequence). Trimming took off 4 bases at V and 1 base at J, with 10 bases between the two ends. The CDR3 sequence is 13 residues long. Points from the study as a whole: Each seasonal influenza vaccination recruits few new T cells, the authors suggested.

MiXCR was run by TCRdb on the RT-PCR reads, yielding one entry per CDR3 protein. The sample includes 450,000 to 500,000 distinct CDR3 sequences, 10% to 11% seen only once; the top ten take 9.5% to 15%. This clonotype came up a few times. Its antigen is still unknown. Sample: PBMCs from blood, taken around seven weeks after vaccination. This sequence originates from a middle-aged man who received an inactivated influenza vaccine. The chain has TRBV20-1 and TRBJ2-5; D uncertain. The CDR3 sequence: CSAKSSSQETQYF. The CDR3 coding sequence is TGCAGTGCTAAGTCTAGTTCCCAAGAGACCCAGTACTTC.